Listed below are T cell receptor beta chains from one sample, sequenced in a study of technical replicates of blood from several donors. Here immunoSEQ multiplex PCR was the method, and the copy in TCRdb shows in-frame clones only, minus some. The sample shows fewer than 90,000 clones, about 93% of them seen only once. The sample comprised T cells isolated from PBMCs. The receptors shown here come from a human donor in good health. The CDR3 runs from the conserved cysteine through the conserved F or W. D genes are given only for firm matches. Size is omitted from some rows. Given values are once, few, many or a class for expanded clones.

>TRBV10-3|TRBD1|NA|TRBJ2-7
TGTGCCTCTGAGGATGGGCCGACAGGGGGAAACTACGAGCAGTACTTC
CASEDGPTGGNYEQYF
>TRBV7-2|NA|NA|TRBJ2-3
TGTGCCAGCAGCTTGAGCAGGGCAGATACGCAGTATTTT
CASSLSRADTQYF
>TRBV7-8|TRBD2|NA|TRBJ2-3
TGTGCCAGCAGCCCGGGGACTATCACTAGCACAGATACGCAGTATTTT
CASSPGTITSTDTQYF
>TRBV7-6|TRBD2|NA|TRBJ2-1
TGTGCCAGCAGCCCAAAGGGCGGGCCTAGCGGGCCAAGCTACAATGAGCAGTTCTTC
CASSPKGGPSGPSYNEQFF
>TRBV19|TRBD1|NA|TRBJ2-7
TGTGCCAGTAGTATAAATGGACAGGGATTTGGCGAGCAGTACTTC
CASSINGQGFGEQYF
>TRBV27|TRBD1|NA|TRBJ1-2
TGTGCCAGCAGTTTATGGGGGACAGGGGGCGAGAGCTATGGCTACACCTTC
CASSLWGTGGESYGYTF
>TRBV6-1|TRBD1|NA|TRBJ2-7
TGTGCCAGCAGTCATAGGGACAGGGGTACCTACGAGCAGTACTTC
CASSHRDRGTYEQYF
>TRBV7-9|NA|NA|TRBJ1-1
TGTGCCAGCAGCTTATCAGCGATTGGAGCTTTCTTT
CASSLSAIGAFF
>TRBV30|NA|NA|TRBJ2-1
TGTGCCTGGAATAAGGGACAAGGGCGCAATGAGCAGTTCTTC
CAWNKGQGRNEQFF
>TRBV9|NA|NA|TRBJ1-3
TGTGCCAGCAGCGTAGCTGCAGGGCGAGGAAACACCATATATTTT
CASSVAAGRGNTIYF
>TRBV9|NA|NA|TRBJ2-1
TGTGCCAGCAGCCTTTTGGCCGATGAGCAGTTCTTC
CASSLLADEQFF
>TRBV4-1|NA|NA|TRBJ1-4
TGCGCCAGCAGCGAAACAACAGCTGAGAATGAAAAACTGTTTTTT
CASSETTAENEKLFF
>TRBV19|TRBD1|NA|TRBJ2-7
TGTGCCAGTAGTATACACCCCCACAGGGGGCAATCCTCCTACGAGCAGTACTTC
CASSIHPHRGQSSYEQYF
>TRBV11-2|TRBD2|NA|TRBJ2-5
TGTGCCAGCAGCTTACTAGCGGATCAAGAGACCCAGTACTTC
CASSLLADQETQYF
>TRBV4-2|NA|NA|TRBJ2-1
TGTGCCAGCAGCCAAGGACTGGGACTGGACGTGGACAATGAGCAGTTCTTC
CASSQGLGLDVDNEQFF
>TRBV5-8|NA|NA|TRBJ2-1
TGTGCCAGCAGCACAAACCGGTGGTTCGGGAATAATGAGCAGTTCTTC
CASSTNRWFGNNEQFF
>TRBV6-1|TRBD2|NA|TRBJ2-3
TGTGCCAGCAGAGAACTAGCGGGAGGTACCATAGATACGCAGTATTTT
CASRELAGGTIDTQYF
>TRBV4-2|NA|once|TRBJ1-1
TGTGCCAGCAGCCAAGGCTGGGGGGAAACTGAAGCTTTCTTT
CASSQGWGETEAFF
>TRBV7-6|TRBD1|NA|TRBJ2-2
TGTGCCAGCAGCATGGGACAGGCCGACCAAGACACCGGGGAGCTGTTTTTT
CASSMGQADQDTGELFF
>TRBV11-2|TRBD1|NA|TRBJ2-1
TGTGCCAGCGGACGACAGGGTGGGTACAATGAGCAGTTCTTC
CASGRQGGYNEQFF
>TRBV19|NA|NA|TRBJ2-7
TGTGCCAGTAGTCAGGTGACCGGCTACGAGCAGTACTTC
CASSQVTGYEQYF
>TRBV5-4|NA|NA|TRBJ1-5
TGTGCCAGCAGCTTCGGGGGATGGGATCAGCCCCAGCATTTT
CASSFGGWDQPQHF